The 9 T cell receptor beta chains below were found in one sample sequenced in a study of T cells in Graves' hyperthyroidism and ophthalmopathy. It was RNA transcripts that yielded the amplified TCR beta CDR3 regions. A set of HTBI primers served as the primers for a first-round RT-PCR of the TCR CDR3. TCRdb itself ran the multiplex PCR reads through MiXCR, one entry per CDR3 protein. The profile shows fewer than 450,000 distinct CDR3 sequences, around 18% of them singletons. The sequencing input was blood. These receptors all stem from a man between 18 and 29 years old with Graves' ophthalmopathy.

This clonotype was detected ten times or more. The CDR3 here is CASSGGLAGGGEQFF. CDR3 nucleotides: TGTGCCAGCAGCGGGGGACTAGCGGGGGGAGGTGAGCAGTTCTTC. This chain joins TRBV7-2 and TRBJ2-1; 15 bases are shared with TRBD2. This CDR3 spans 15 amino acids. CDR1 SGHTA and CDR2 FQGNSA come from the germline V gene. With V trimmed by 5 bases and J by 9 bases, 5 bases remained unmatched. The full variable domain, rest sourced from reference TRBV7-2 and TRBJ2-1, is GAGVSQSPSNKVTEKGKDVELRCDPISGHTALYWYRQSLGQGLEFLIYFQGNSAPDKSGLPSDRFSAERTGGSVSTLTIQRTQQEDSAVYLCASSGGLAGGGEQFFGPGTRLTVL.

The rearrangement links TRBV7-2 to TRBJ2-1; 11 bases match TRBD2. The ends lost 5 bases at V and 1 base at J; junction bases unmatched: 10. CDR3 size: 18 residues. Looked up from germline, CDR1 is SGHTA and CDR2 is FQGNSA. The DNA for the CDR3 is TGTGCCAGCAGCAGTACTAGCGGGAGTGCATTTTCCTACAATGAGCAGTTCTTC. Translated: CASSSTSGSAFSYNEQFF.

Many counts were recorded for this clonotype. CDR3 sequence (DNA): TGTGCCAGCAGCTCTAGACTAGCGGGTAGCACAGATACGCAGTATTTT. Protein: CASSSRLAGSTDTQYF. This sequence joins TRBV11-2 and TRBJ2-3, with 10 bases lining up with TRBD2. With 4 bases clipped from V and 0 bases from J, the junction kept 4 bases outside the gene matches. CDR3 size: 16 residues. Germline V CDR1 and CDR2: SGHAT, FQNNGV.

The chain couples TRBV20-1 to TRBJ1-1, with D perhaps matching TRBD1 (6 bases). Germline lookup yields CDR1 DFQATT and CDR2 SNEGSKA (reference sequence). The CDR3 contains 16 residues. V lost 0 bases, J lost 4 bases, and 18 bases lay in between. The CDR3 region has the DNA TGCAGTGCTAGAGATCCTGGGGGCGGCAGGAGCACTGAAGCTTTCTTT. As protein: CSARDPGGGRSTEAFF.

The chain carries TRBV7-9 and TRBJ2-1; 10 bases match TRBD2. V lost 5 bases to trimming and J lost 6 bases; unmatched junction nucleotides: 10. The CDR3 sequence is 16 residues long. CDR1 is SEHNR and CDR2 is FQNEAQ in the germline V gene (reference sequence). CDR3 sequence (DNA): TGTGCCAGCAGCCCGGAGGGACTAGCGAGGACCAATGAGCAGTTCTTC. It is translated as CASSPEGLARTNEQFF.

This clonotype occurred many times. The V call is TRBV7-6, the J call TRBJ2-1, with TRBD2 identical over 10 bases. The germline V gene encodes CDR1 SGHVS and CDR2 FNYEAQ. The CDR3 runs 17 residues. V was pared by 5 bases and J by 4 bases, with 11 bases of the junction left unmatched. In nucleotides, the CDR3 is TGTGCCAGCAGCCCCCGGGGAGCGGGGGGGCTTTACAATGAGCAGTTCTTC. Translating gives CASSPRGAGGLYNEQFF.

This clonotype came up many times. CDR3: CASGPPSYEQYF. In nucleotides, the CDR3 is TGTGCCAGCGGTCCCCCCTCCTACGAGCAGTACTTC. The chain uses TRBV2 and TRBJ2-7; D not certain. The CDR3 is made up of 12 amino acids. Germline V gene lookup returns CDR1 SNHLY and CDR2 FYNNEI. V lost 8 bases and J 0 bases, leaving 8 bases between the germline ends.

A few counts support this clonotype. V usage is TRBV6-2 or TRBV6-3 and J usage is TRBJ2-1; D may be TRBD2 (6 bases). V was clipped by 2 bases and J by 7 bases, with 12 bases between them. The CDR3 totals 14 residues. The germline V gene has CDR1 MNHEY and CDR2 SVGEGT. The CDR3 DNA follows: TGTGCCAGCAGTTACCTAGGAGGGGTAAATGAGCAGTTCTTC. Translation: CASSYLGGVNEQFF.

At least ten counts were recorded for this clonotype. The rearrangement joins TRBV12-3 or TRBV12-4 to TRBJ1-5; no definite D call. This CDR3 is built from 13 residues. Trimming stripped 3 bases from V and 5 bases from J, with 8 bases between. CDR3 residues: CASSLTPHQPQHF. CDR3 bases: TGTGCCAGCAGTTTGACCCCACATCAGCCCCAGCATTTT.